The present entry profiles one T cell receptor beta chain with its context. This clonotype has ten or more counts. It has no known antigen specificity. No base quality information exists; no much larger clone differs at one position. TCR cDNA was synthesized by 5'RACE template switching, through which a universal primer site and unique molecular identifiers were introduced. Priming of cDNA synthesis was performed from both the TCR alpha and TCR beta constant segments. Library amplification involved two PCR steps, and the second step added sample barcodes and sequencing adapters. Sequencing of the libraries was done on either Illumina HiSeq 2500 (2x100 bp) or NovaSeq (2x150 bp). Per the source publication's procedure: MIGEC was used to demultiplex reads and collapse the reads into UMI consensus sequences, and MiXCR was used for V(D)J alignment. Vaccine-responding clonotypes were identified with edgeR using replicate PBMC samples, with FDR below 0.01 and a log2 fold change above 5 up to day 15 being required. Each bulk clonotype was labeled CD4 or CD8 based on which sequenced repertoire, CD4 or CD8, contained the clonotype at higher abundance. TCRdb trimmed public reads at Q25 via fastp, called clones via MiXCR and kept in-frame beta chains. Identical CDR3 protein sequences are pooled into one entry, listed with their most common genes and DNA. These V and J calls derive from TCRdb rather than the authors' analysis. This sample lists fewer than 400,000 distinct CDR3 sequences; approximately 5.7% were detected once. The ten largest account for over 12% of the sample.

The sample is drawn from a study of T cells after yellow fever vaccination (dated by TCRdb to the late 2010s). Background on the whole study: The SMART-Seq v4 Ultra Low Input RNA kit was used to prepare libraries from fractions with low cell numbers. To follow T-cell clones before and after primary and booster YFV17D yellow fever vaccination, bulk TCR alpha and beta repertoires were sequenced over time. Two healthy male donors made up the cohort, one aged 18 to 29 years and the other aged 30 to 39 years. Blood was collected at multiple timepoints before and after primary and secondary immunization, and bulk PBMC replicates and cell subsets were isolated.

The CDR3 runs 11 residues from the cysteine to the phenylalanine. Only the CDR3 DNA is retained, 33 bases long and in frame from the first base. The V and J ends are trimmed by 7 bases and 8 bases, leaving 9 bases between them. Results the study describes overall, beyond this receptor: Because abundant contaminating clonotypes from the bulk population could be contained in FACS-sorted repertoires, computational filtering was required. Most clones expanded after primary vaccination were re-detected after the booster (around 96% of CD4 and around 88% of CD8), suggesting broad memory maintenance. The secondary T-cell response was found to be weaker but faster than the primary response, with a peak reached on day 5 rather than on day 15. Because the study included only a couple of donors, the extent to which the findings can be generalized is limited. A small fraction of clonotypes appeared in both the CD4 and CD8 compartments, likely as a result of convergent recombination.

The treatment or condition label, as the study defines it: live attenuated yellow fever vaccine strain. At every blood-draw timepoint, two biological replicates of bulk PBMCs were collected. PBMCs were isolated from peripheral blood using a standard Ficoll-Paque protocol. RNA was extracted with TriZol from bulk PBMCs, CD4 and CD8 fractions, and dextramer-positive and dextramer-negative fractions. The chain was built from TRBV12-3 or TRBV12-4 and TRBJ2-1; the D gene is not confidently resolved. The source is a young man who received the YFV17D yellow fever vaccine. Source: PBMCs, taken 5 days after the yellow fever booster vaccination. The DNA sequence is TGTGCCAGCACCTTGGGTTATGAGCAGTTCTTC. Translated, this gives CASTLGYEQFF.